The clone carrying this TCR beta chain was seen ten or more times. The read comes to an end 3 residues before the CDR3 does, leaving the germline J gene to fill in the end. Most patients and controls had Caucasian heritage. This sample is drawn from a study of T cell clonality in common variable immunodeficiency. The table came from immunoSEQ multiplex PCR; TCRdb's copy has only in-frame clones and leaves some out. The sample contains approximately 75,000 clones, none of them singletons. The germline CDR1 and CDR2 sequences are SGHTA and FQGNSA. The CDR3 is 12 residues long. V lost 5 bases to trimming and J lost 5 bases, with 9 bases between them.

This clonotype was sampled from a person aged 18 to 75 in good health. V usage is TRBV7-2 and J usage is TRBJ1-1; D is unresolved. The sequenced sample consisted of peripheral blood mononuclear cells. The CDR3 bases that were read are TGTGCCAGCAGCCTTCTCGGGACTGAA. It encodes CASSLLGTE. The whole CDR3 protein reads CASSLLGTEAFF.